This T cell receptor (beta chain) is from a study of circulating CD8 cells and anti-PD-1 response in melanoma. This CDR3 is 12 amino acids long. In germline, CDR1 is GTSNPN, CDR2 SVGIG (reference sequence). V was clipped by 6 bases and J by 3 bases, with 12 bases between them. Study results and caveats: Published repertoire comparisons used only baseline and M1 samples from a small cohort with few responders.

Each library started from roughly 15 ng of total RNA using the QIAseq Immune Repertoire TCR panel. TCRdb recomputed calls from the reads with MiXCR, one row per CDR3 protein. The sample yields approximately 2,500 distinct CDR3 sequences, 6.5% to 8.5% seen once. This clonotype was counted a few times. What it binds is not known. Sorting of live CD3+CD8+TCRalphabeta+ cells by PD-1 and/or TIGIT gave four subsets. The sequenced sample was CD8+ T cells from PBMCs, obtained at baseline or after one month of anti-PD-1 therapy (not recorded which). The receptor comes from a human donor with melanoma. This rearrangement joins TRBV30 to TRBJ2-7; the D gene is possibly TRBD2 (5 bases). As DNA, the CDR3 is TGTGCCTGCGGGATAGGGAGCTACGAGCAGTACTTC. Protein: CACGIGSYEQYF.